The T cell receptor (beta chain) described here comes from a study of blood T cell repertoires in COVID-19. Across the study: The United States, Italy and Spain supplied acute and convalescent COVID-19 samples. From T cells, B-cell-depleted T cells, or PBMCs came the material, which was cDNA or gDNA.

This clone was detected once. Under the authors' procedure: Amplification of reference gene primers was used by the study to estimate nucleated cell counts. Method: immunoSEQ multiplex PCR; TCRdb's copy keeps in-frame clones and lacks some. For V, J and clone size, that table is used; D and trimming come from the DNA. The sample includes 400,000 to 450,000 clones, just over 85% of them seen just once. This CDR3 has 16 residues. Germline CDR1 and CDR2: SGHNT and YYREEE (reference sequence). Germline trimming cut 0 bases from V and 6 bases from J; bases unmatched to any gene: 6. Sequencing was carried out using peripheral blood. The TCR sequence derives from a woman aged 30 to 39 with active or convalescent COVID-19. This chain links TRBV5-4 with TRBJ2-2, with TRBD1 matching 9 bases. CDR3 coding DNA: TGTGCCAGCAGCTTGGCCGGGACAGGGTTGGCCGGGGAGCTGTTTTTT. It is translated as CASSLAGTGLAGELFF.